This paragraph reports one T cell receptor (beta chain). Its antigen is undetermined. The data derive from a study of OX40 agonist ivuxolimab in advanced cancers. Study context: Patients with prior anti-PD-1, anti-PD-L1 or anti-CTLA-4 therapy were eligible; roughly 41% had some. Partial responses were observed in three patients, of whom one had hepatocellular carcinoma and two had cutaneous melanoma. Study-wide points: Among the lowest peripheral clonal expansion occurred in 0.1-3.0 mg/kg partial responders.

TCRdb keeps only in-frame clones here, not all; method: immunoSEQ multiplex PCR. The sample carries 55,000 to 80,000 clones, 70% to 90% recorded once. Germline values: CDR1 MNHEY, CDR2 SVGAGI. This CDR3 comprises 14 residues. Trimming pared 5 bases from V and 0 bases from J, leaving 10 bases between. Samples were taken at baseline and on day 1 of cycles 4 and 7. The sample in question was CD4+ or CD8+ T cells sorted from blood, obtained in a trial of the OX40 agonist ivuxolimab. The V call is TRBV6-5, the J call TRBJ1-1; D is undetermined. The TCR was taken from an adult with an advanced solid tumor such as melanoma, head and neck, liver or kidney cancer. In nucleotides, the CDR3 is TGTGCCAGCAGTGGCCGGGGAGTGAACACTGAAGCTTTCTTT. It codes for CASSGRGVNTEAFF.